The 29 T cell receptor beta chains reported below all come from one sample, sequenced in a study of human T cells and chemical hapten exposure. One entry per CDR3 protein, called by TCRdb with MiXCR from the RACE reads. The data show around 130,000 distinct CDR3 sequences, approximately 9.5% seen once. Specified time point: healthy volunteer bleed at 2 weeks. Total RNA was extracted from unfractionated whole blood. Sequenced sample: whole blood. These receptors all stem from a male donor in good health. Some clones in this sample may be carry-over from other donors' samples.

This sequence joins TRBV15 and TRBJ2-1, with a tentative D call TRBD1 (5 bases). V lost 4 bases and J 5 bases, leaving 12 bases between the germline ends. CDR1 is LNHNV and CDR2 is YYDKDF in the germline V gene (reference sequence). This CDR3 has 14 amino acids. Here the CDR3 DNA reads TGTGCCACCAGCACAGGGATTGGCGACAATGAGCAGTTCTTC. Amino acids: CATSTGIGDNEQFF.

This clonotype was recorded at least ten times. V usage is TRBV6-6 and J usage is TRBJ2-4, with 12 bases aligning to TRBD2. Germline lookup yields CDR1 MNHNY and CDR2 SVGAGI (reference sequence). The CDR3 covers 17 residues. J was trimmed by 0 bases and V by 7 bases; bases with no gene match: 7. The CDR3 nucleotides are TGTGCCAGCAACCCCGGGACTAGCGGGCTAGCCAAAAACATTCAGTACTTC. It is translated as CASNPGTSGLAKNIQYF.

This clonotype appeared a few times. The chain links TRBV5-1 to TRBJ2-1; tentative D call: TRBD2 (5 bases). CDR1 and CDR2 (germline): SGHRS, YFSETQ. Trimming shortened V by 3 bases and J by 0 bases, and 16 bases separated the two germline ends. This CDR3 region has 17 residues. The CDR3 sequence is CASSSGSTESSYNEQFF. Written as DNA, the CDR3 is TGCGCCAGCAGCTCGGGGTCGACTGAGAGCTCCTACAATGAGCAGTTCTTC.

The V call is TRBV19, the J call TRBJ2-1; 12 bases match TRBD2. This CDR3 contains 18 residues. Germline CDR1 LNHDA, CDR2 SQIVND (reference sequence). Unmatched junction bases numbered 7, after V lost 0 bases and J lost 4 bases. The CDR3 DNA reads TGTGCCAGTAGTATAGATGTGACTAGCGGGGGAGAGTACAATGAGCAGTTCTTC. Protein product: CASSIDVTSGGEYNEQFF.

The table lists this clonotype with many counts. V gene TRBV29-1 combines with J gene TRBJ2-7; no firm D call. Germline loops: CDR1 SQVTM, CDR2 ANQGSEA. Between the trimmed V and J ends, which lost 6 bases and 1 base, there was a span of 10 bases. This CDR3 is 12 amino acids long. The CDR3: CSVLKGSYEQYF. DNA of the CDR3: TGCAGCGTCTTAAAAGGGTCCTACGAGCAGTACTTC.

This clonotype was observed many times. CDR3: CASGLNRATEAFF. The CDR3 DNA sequence: TGTGCTAGTGGTTTGAACAGGGCCACTGAAGCTTTCTTT. The rearrangement links TRBV12-5 to TRBJ1-1, with D maybe TRBD1 (6 bases). Germline V gene lookup returns CDR1 LGHNT and CDR2 FRNRAP. Trimming left V 2 bases short and J 4 bases short, with 8 bases between. The CDR3 is 13 residues long.

This chain uses TRBV7-9 with TRBJ1-2, with TRBD1 matching over 9 bases. Per the germline V gene, CDR1 is SEHNR and CDR2 is FQNEAQ (reference sequence). Germline trimming cut 5 bases from V and 6 bases from J; bases unmatched to any gene: 16. This CDR3 has 17 amino acids. Here the CDR3 DNA reads TGTGCCAGCAGCCCCAGTGTCGAGGTTACAGGGGGCGATGGCTACACCTTC. Residues: CASSPSVEVTGGDGYTF.

V and J are TRBV7-7 and TRBJ2-2; D is possibly TRBD1 (7 bases). Germline CDR1 reads SSHAT; CDR2 reads FNYEAQ (reference sequence). CDR3 size: 19 residues. Trimming took off 2 bases at V and 0 bases at J, with 19 bases between the two ends. CDR3 loop: CASSLYILEGQSNTGELFF. DNA for the CDR3: TGTGCCAGCAGCTTATACATCTTGGAGGGACAGTCGAACACCGGGGAGCTGTTTTTT.

This clonotype was found many times. V gene TRBV18 combines with J gene TRBJ2-5; D unresolved. This CDR3 is 13 amino acids long. Germline V gene data show CDR1 as KGHSH and CDR2 as LQKENI. V was cut by 1 base and J by 1 base, with 4 bases left in between. The CDR3 DNA is TGTGCCAGCTCACCACGGCTCCAAGAGACCCAGTACTTC. This sequence encodes CASSPRLQETQYF.

This clonotype has only a few counts. The CDR3 loop reads CASSQGGTDLPYEQYF. CDR3 DNA: TGTGCCAGCAGCCAGGGGGGGACAGACCTCCCATACGAGCAGTACTTC. The chain links TRBV4-2 to TRBJ2-7, with D possibly called TRBD1 or TRBD2 (7 bases each). Trimming pared 3 bases from V and 4 bases from J, leaving 19 bases between. The germline V gene encodes CDR1 LGHNA and CDR2 YNFKEQ. CDR3 length: 16 amino acids.

The rearrangement joins TRBV27 to TRBJ1-1; D unresolved. This CDR3 is 13 amino acids long. Per germline, CDR1 MNHEY and CDR2 SMNVEV (reference sequence). V shed 3 bases and J shed 1 base, with 6 bases lying between them. CDR3 amino acids: CASSLFPNTEAFF. CDR3 bases: TGTGCCAGCAGTTTGTTCCCGAACACTGAAGCTTTCTTT.

The genes are TRBV18 and TRBJ1-2; D call uncertain. From germline, CDR1 is KGHSH and CDR2 LQKENI. Trimming left V 2 bases short and J 3 bases short, with 1 base between. The CDR3 has 11 residues. CDR3 DNA sequence: TGTGCCAGCTCACCAGACTATGGCTACACCTTC. Protein: CASSPDYGYTF.

In this sample, this clonotype turned up a few times. V gene TRBV4-3 combines with J gene TRBJ2-1, with 8 bases aligning to TRBD2. The CDR3 consists of 14 residues. V lost 4 bases and J lost 5; bases outside the gene matches: 4. CDR1 and CDR2 (germline): LGHNA, YSLEER. The CDR3 region is CASSPGLADNEQFF. In DNA form, the CDR3 reads TGCGCCAGCAGCCCCGGACTAGCCGACAATGAGCAGTTCTTC.

The chain couples TRBV6-2 or TRBV6-3 to TRBJ2-7; 8 nucleotides align to TRBD1. Trimming removed 7 bases from V and 3 bases from J; junction bases left unmatched: 8. This CDR3 has 14 residues. Germline assignment: CDR1 MNHEY and CDR2 SVGEGT. CDR3 protein: CASIFRDRIYEQYF. The CDR3 region has the DNA TGTGCCAGCATCTTCCGGGACAGGATCTACGAGCAGTACTTC.

This clonotype appeared a few times. The chain has TRBV12-3 or TRBV12-4 and TRBJ1-1; D is unclear. The CDR3 has 14 residues. The V end lost 2 bases, the J end lost 6 bases, and 13 bases lay between the germline ends. CDR3 nucleotides: TGTGCCAGCAGTTTAATCAGTGGGAGGGCTGAAGCTTTCTTT. It yields the protein CASSLISGRAEAFF.

V gene TRBV4-1 combines with J gene TRBJ2-1; no firm D call. The germline V gene has CDR1 MGHRA and CDR2 YSYEKL. CDR3 length equals 15 residues. V lost 1 base and J 6 bases, leaving 13 bases between the germline ends. CDR3 sequence (DNA): TGCGCCAGCAGCCAAGCTGGGGAAACCTTCAATGAGCAGTTCTTC. It is translated as CASSQAGETFNEQFF.

The V call is TRBV20-1, the J call TRBJ2-2; 8 bases line up with TRBD1. The CDR3 length is 15 residues. Trimming removed 6 bases from V and 2 bases from J; junction bases left unmatched: 8. The germline gives CDR1 DFQATT, CDR2 SNEGSKA (reference sequence). The CDR3 is CSARPGGTNTGELFF. The CDR3 bases are TGCAGTGCAAGACCAGGGGGCACTAACACCGGGGAGCTGTTTTTT.

The rearrangement joins TRBV5-4 to TRBJ2-2, with 9 positions matching TRBD1. The CDR3 is 16 residues long. Germline V gives CDR1 SGHNT, CDR2 YYREEE (reference sequence). V lost 3 bases, J lost 7 bases, and 10 bases stayed unmatched. CDR3 region: CASSSGIQGASGELFF. The CDR3 DNA follows: TGTGCCAGCAGCTCTGGTATACAGGGGGCAAGCGGGGAGCTGTTTTTT.

The CDR3 loop reads CASSVQGGQPQHF. The CDR3 nucleotides read TGTGCCAGCAGCGTACAGGGAGGCCAGCCCCAGCATTTT. This chain joins TRBV7-9 and TRBJ1-5, with D perhaps TRBD1 (6 bases). This CDR3 has 13 residues. The V and J ends lost 5 bases and 7 bases respectively, with 12 bases between them. The germline V gene has CDR1 SEHNR and CDR2 FQNEAQ (reference sequence). Complete variable domain (other parts from reference TRBV7-9 and TRBJ1-5): DTGVSQNPRHKITKRGQNVTFRCDPISEHNRLYWYRQTLGQGPEFLTYFQNEAQLEKSRLLSDRFSAERPKGSFSTLEIQRTEQGDSAMYLCASSVQGGQPQHFGDGTRLSIL.

There are a few counts of this clonotype. The CDR3 reads CASSLALAGAWRETQYF. DNA of the CDR3: TGTGCCAGCAGCTTGGCACTAGCGGGCGCTTGGCGGGAGACCCAGTACTTC. This chain links TRBV5-5 with TRBJ2-5; TRBD2 aligns across 9 bases. The length of the CDR3 is 17 residues. The V gene end was trimmed by 0 bases and the J gene end by 5 bases; junction bases not matched to a gene: 11. Germline CDR1 SGHKS, CDR2 YYEKEE (reference sequence).

This clonotype was found many times. J is TRBJ1-1 and V is TRBV5-6, with no clear D. Germline V CDR1 and CDR2: SGHDT, YYEEEE. Trimming removed 2 bases at V and 1 base at J, with 6 bases between. The CDR3 runs to 13 residues. CDR3 in amino acids: CASSFWQNTEAFF. The DNA for the CDR3 is TGTGCCAGCAGCTTTTGGCAGAACACTGAAGCTTTCTTT.

This clonotype was detected only a few times. V usage is TRBV12-3 or TRBV12-4 and J usage is TRBJ1-1; 8 nucleotides align to TRBD1. The CDR3 spans 13 residues. J lost 11 bases, V lost 6 bases, and 11 bases had no gene match. CDR3 bases: TGTGCCAGCAGCCTAGCCAGGGGGCGAGGGGCTTTCTTT. Amino acids: CASSLARGRGAFF.

The rearrangement uses TRBV3-1 and TRBJ1-5; D possibly corresponds to TRBD1 (6 bases). In germline, CDR1 is LGHDT, CDR2 YNNKEL (reference sequence). Trimming took 4 bases from V and 0 from J, leaving 13 bases between them. CDR3 length: 16 amino acids. CDR3 bases: TGTGCCAGCAGCCGGGACACCCCATATAGCAATCAGCCCCAGCATTTT. Translated, it gives CASSRDTPYSNQPQHF.

This clonotype was seen a few times. The J gene is TRBJ2-5, the V gene TRBV6-6, with 12 bases aligning to TRBD1. The CDR3 is 16 amino acids. V gave up 1 base and J gave up 2 bases; unmatched junction bases: 2. The germline gives CDR1 MNHNY, CDR2 SVGAGI (reference sequence). As DNA, the CDR3 is TGTGCCAGCAGTTACTGGGACAGGGGGCTTCAAGAGACCCAGTACTTC. It codes for CASSYWDRGLQETQYF.

In this sample, this clonotype turned up a few times. V and J are TRBV13 and TRBJ2-2; D might be TRBD2 (5 bases). This CDR3 region has 17 residues. V was shortened by 5 bases and J by 1 base, with 17 bases between the two germline ends. CDR1 and CDR2 (germline): PRHDT, FYEKMQ (reference sequence). The CDR3 spells CASSPRGRERNTGELFF. For the CDR3, the DNA is TGTGCCAGCAGCCCCAGAGGCCGGGAAAGGAACACCGGGGAGCTGTTTTTT.

This clonotype was detected a few times. The chain uses TRBV11-2 and TRBJ2-1; D remains unclear. Germline V CDR1 and CDR2: SGHAT, FQNNGV. Trimming left V 3 bases short and J 16 bases short, with 16 bases between. The CDR3 contains 12 residues. CDR3 protein: CASSFSTVVAFF. DNA of the CDR3: TGTGCCAGCAGCTTCTCGACCGTAGTCGCCTTCTTC.

At least ten counts were recorded for this clonotype. The rearrangement joins TRBV10-3 to TRBJ2-7; 10 bases fit TRBD2. The CDR3 is 14 amino acids. Per the germline V gene, CDR1 is ENHRY and CDR2 is SYGVKD. The ends lost 5 bases at V and 5 bases at J; junction bases unmatched: 6. CDR3 sequence reads: CAISHSSGSHEQYF. DNA of the CDR3: TGTGCCATCAGTCATTCTAGCGGGAGCCACGAGCAGTACTTC.

The V call is TRBV20-1, the J call TRBJ2-1, with 12 bases aligning to TRBD2. V dropped 5 bases and J dropped 7; count of bases not matched to a gene: 6. This CDR3 is 14 amino acids long. Germline lookup yields CDR1 DFQATT and CDR2 SNEGSKA (reference sequence). The CDR3 nucleotides are TGCAGTGCTCTCCGACTAGCGGGAGTTAATGAGCAGTTCTTC. This encodes CSALRLAGVNEQFF.

The V call is TRBV6-2 or TRBV6-3, the J call TRBJ2-1; 7 bases match TRBD2. CDR3 size: 13 residues. J lost 13 bases, V lost 4 bases, and 10 bases had no gene match. Germline V gene sequence: CDR1 MNHEY, CDR2 SVGEGT. The CDR3 nucleotides read TGTGCCAGCAGTTCCTTCCCGGCGGGAGCCCAGTTCTTC. It encodes CASSSFPAGAQFF.